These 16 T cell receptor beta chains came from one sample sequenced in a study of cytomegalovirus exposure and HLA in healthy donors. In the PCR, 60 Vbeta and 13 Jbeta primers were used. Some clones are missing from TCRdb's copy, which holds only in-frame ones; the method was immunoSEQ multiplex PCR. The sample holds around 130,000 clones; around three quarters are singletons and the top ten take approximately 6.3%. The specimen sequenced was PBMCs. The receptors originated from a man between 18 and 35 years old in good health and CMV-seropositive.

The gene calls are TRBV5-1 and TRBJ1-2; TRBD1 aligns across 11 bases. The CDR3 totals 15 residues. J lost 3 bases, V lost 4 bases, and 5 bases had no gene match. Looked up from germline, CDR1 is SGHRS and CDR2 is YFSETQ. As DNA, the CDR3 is TGCGCCAGCAGCCTGGACAGGGGGCTATACTATGGCTACACCTTC. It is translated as CASSLDRGLYYGYTF.

The CDR3 DNA reads TGTGCCAGCAGCTTGGATGGAGCCTATGGCTACACCTTC. This encodes CASSLDGAYGYTF. V and J are TRBV5-8 and TRBJ1-2; D uncertain. The V gene lost 0 bases and the J gene lost 4 bases, with 7 bases spanning the gap. The CDR3 has 13 residues. CDR1 is SGHTS and CDR2 is YDEGEE in the germline V gene.

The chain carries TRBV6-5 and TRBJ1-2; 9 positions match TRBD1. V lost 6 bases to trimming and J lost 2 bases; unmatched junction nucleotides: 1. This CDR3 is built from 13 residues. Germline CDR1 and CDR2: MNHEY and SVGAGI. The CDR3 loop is CASSGTGNYGYTF. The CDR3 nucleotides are TGTGCCAGCAGCGGGACAGGGAACTATGGCTACACCTTC.

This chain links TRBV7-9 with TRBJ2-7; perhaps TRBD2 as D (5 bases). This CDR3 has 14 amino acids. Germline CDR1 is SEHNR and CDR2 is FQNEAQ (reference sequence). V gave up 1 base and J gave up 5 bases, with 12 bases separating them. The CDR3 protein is CASSLGSGYDEQYF. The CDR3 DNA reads TGTGCCAGCAGCTTAGGGTCGGGGTACGACGAGCAGTACTTC.

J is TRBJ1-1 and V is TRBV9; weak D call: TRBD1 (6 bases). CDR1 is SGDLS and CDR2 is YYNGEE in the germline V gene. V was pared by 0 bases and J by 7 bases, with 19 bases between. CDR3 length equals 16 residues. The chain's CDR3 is CASSVGGRGRGIEAFF. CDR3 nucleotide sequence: TGTGCCAGCAGCGTAGGGGGTAGGGGCAGGGGAATTGAAGCTTTCTTT.

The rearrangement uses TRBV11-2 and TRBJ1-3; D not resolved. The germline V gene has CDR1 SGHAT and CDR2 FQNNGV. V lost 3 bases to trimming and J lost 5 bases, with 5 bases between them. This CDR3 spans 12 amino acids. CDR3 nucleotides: TGTGCCAGCAGCTTTTCTAGAAACACCATATATTTT. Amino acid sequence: CASSFSRNTIYF.

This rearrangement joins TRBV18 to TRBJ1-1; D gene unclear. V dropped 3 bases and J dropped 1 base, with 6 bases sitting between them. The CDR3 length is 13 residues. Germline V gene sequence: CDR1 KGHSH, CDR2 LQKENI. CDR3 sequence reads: CASSPGRNTEAFF. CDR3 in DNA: TGTGCCAGCTCACCTGGGCGGAACACTGAAGCTTTCTTT.

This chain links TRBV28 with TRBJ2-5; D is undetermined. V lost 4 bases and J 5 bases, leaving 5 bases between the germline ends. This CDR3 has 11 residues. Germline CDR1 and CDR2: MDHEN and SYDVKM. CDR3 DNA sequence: TGTGCCAGCAGTTCTGAGGAGACCCAGTACTTC. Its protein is CASSSEETQYF.

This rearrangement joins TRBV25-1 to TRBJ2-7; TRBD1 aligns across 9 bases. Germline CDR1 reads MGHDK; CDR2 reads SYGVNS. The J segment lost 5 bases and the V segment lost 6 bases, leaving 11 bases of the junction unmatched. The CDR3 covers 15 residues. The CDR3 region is CASSRRDRDSNEQYF. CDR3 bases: TGTGCCAGCAGCCGTCGGGACAGGGATTCCAACGAGCAGTACTTC.

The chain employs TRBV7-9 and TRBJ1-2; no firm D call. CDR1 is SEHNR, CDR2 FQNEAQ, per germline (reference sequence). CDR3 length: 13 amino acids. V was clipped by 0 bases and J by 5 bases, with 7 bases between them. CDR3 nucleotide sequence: TGTGCCAGCAGCTTAGCAGGGAGGTATGGCTACACCTTC. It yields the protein CASSLAGRYGYTF.

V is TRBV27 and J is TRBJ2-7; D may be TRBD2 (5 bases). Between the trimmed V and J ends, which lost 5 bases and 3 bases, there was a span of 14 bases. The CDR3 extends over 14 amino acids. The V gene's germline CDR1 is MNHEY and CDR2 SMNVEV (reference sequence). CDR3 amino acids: CASSIFPGSYEQYF. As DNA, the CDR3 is TGTGCCAGCAGTATTTTCCCGGGGAGCTACGAGCAGTACTTC.

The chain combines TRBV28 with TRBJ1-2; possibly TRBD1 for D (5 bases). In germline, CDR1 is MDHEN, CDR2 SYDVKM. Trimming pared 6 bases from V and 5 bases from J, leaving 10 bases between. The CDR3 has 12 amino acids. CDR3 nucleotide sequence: TGTGCCAGCAGCAGGGCAAGGTATGGCTACACCTTC. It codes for CASSRARYGYTF.

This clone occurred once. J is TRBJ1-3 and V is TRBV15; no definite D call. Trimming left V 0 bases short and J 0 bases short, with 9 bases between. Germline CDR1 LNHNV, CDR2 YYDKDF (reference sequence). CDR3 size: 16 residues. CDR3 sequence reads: CATSRDDMSSGNTIYF. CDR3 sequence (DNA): TGTGCCACCAGCAGAGATGACATGAGCTCTGGAAACACCATATATTTT.

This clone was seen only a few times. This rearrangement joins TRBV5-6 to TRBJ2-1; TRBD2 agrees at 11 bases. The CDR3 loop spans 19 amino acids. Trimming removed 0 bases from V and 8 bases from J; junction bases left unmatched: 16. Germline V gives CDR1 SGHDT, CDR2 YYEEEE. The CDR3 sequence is CASSLVRGLAGGPRHEQFF. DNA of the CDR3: TGTGCCAGCAGCTTGGTTAGGGGTCTAGCGGGGGGCCCGAGGCATGAGCAGTTCTTC.

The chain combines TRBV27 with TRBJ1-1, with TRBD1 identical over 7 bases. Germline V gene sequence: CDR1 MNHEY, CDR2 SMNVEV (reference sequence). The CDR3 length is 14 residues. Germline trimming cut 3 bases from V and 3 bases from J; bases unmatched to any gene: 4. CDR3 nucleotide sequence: TGTGCCAGCAGTTTTGCAGGGGGGTACACTGAAGCTTTCTTT. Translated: CASSFAGGYTEAFF.

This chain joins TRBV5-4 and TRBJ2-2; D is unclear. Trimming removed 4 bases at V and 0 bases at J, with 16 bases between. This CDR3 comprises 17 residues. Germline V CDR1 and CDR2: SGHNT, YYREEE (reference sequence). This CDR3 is CASSKDRMLANTGELFF. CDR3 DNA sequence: TGTGCCAGCAGCAAAGATCGTATGTTAGCGAACACCGGGGAGCTGTTTTTT.